This T cell receptor (beta chain) was retrieved from a study of cytomegalovirus exposure and HLA in healthy donors. This CDR3 is 11 amino acids long. The germline CDR1 and CDR2 sequences are LNHDA and SQIVND (reference sequence). PCR employed 60 Vbeta and 13 Jbeta primers. Generated by immunoSEQ multiplex PCR, the TCRdb table keeps only in-frame clones and is missing some. The sample gives roughly 180,000 clones, approximately 80% of which show up once; 4.5% to 7.5% is in the top ten. The sequence was obtained from a woman aged 25-40 years in good health and CMV-seropositive. The chain couples TRBV19 to TRBJ2-3, with 8 bases matching TRBD1. Sequencing input: PBMCs. This CDR3 is CGRGPGDTQYF. CDR3 in DNA: TGTGGCAGGGGGCCGGGAGATACGCAGTATTTT.